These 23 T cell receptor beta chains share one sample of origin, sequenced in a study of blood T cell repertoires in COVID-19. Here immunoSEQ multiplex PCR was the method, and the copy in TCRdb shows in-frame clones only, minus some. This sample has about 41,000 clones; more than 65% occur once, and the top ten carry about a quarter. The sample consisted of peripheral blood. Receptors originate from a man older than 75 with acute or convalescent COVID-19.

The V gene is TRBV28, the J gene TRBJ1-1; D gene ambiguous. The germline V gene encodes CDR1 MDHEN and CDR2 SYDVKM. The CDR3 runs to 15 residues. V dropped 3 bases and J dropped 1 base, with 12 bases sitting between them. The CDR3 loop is CASSLSGVTNTEAFF. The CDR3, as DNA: TGTGCCAGCAGTTTGTCCGGGGTGACGAACACTGAAGCTTTCTTT. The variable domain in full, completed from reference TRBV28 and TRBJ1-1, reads DVKVTQSSRYLVKRTGEKVFLECVQDMDHENMFWYRQDPGLGLRLIYFSYDVKMKEKGDIPEGYSVSREKKERFSLILESASTNQTSMYLCASSLSGVTNTEAFFGQGTRLTVV.

CDR3 DNA: TGTGCCAGCAGTTTGGGTAAGGGGCTCGAGCAGTACTTC. Translating it yields CASSLGKGLEQYF. The rearrangement joins TRBV27 to TRBJ2-7, with a tentative D call TRBD1 (5 bases). The germline V gene encodes CDR1 MNHEY and CDR2 SMNVEV (reference sequence). This CDR3 has 13 residues. V was shortened by 3 bases and J by 6 bases, with 12 bases between the two germline ends.

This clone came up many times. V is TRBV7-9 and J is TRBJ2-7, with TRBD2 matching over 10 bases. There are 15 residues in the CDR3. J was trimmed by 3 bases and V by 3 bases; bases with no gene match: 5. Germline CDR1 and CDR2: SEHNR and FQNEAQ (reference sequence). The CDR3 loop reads CASSFGLAVDYEQYF. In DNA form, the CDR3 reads TGTGCCAGCAGCTTCGGACTAGCGGTAGACTACGAGCAGTACTTC. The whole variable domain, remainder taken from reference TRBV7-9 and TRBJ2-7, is DTGVSQNPRHKITKRGQNVTFRCDPISEHNRLYWYRQTLGQGPEFLTYFQNEAQLEKSRLLSDRFSAERPKGSFSTLEIQRTEQGDSAMYLCASSFGLAVDYEQYFGPGTRLTVT.

In nucleotides, the CDR3 is TGTGCCAGCAGCTTTACCGGGACAGTAGAAGAAAAACTGTTTTTT. Residues: CASSFTGTVEEKLFF. V gene TRBV7-9 combines with J gene TRBJ1-4, with TRBD1 matching over 7 bases. Germline loops: CDR1 SEHNR, CDR2 FQNEAQ (reference sequence). Trimming cost V 3 bases and J 8 bases; bases outside gene matches: 9. The CDR3 spans 15 residues.

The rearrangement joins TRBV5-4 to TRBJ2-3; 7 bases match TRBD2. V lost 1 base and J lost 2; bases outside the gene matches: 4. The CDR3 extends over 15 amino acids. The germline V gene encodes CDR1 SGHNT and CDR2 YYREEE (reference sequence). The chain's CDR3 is CASSLRAGITDTQYF. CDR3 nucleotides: TGTGCCAGCAGCTTGAGAGCGGGGATCACAGATACGCAGTATTTT.

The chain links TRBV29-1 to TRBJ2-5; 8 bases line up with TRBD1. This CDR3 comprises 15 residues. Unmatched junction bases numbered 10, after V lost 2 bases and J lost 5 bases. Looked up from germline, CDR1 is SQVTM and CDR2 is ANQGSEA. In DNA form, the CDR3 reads TGCAGCGTTGAATCCCTGACAGGGGCCAGGGAGACCCAGTACTTC. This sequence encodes CSVESLTGARETQYF.

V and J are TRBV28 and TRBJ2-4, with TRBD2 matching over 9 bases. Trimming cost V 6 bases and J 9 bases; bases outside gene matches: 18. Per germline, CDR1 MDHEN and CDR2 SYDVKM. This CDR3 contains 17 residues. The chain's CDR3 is CASSSPWRGGRAGIQYF. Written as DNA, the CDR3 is TGTGCCAGCAGCTCCCCATGGAGGGGCGGGAGGGCCGGCATTCAGTACTTC.

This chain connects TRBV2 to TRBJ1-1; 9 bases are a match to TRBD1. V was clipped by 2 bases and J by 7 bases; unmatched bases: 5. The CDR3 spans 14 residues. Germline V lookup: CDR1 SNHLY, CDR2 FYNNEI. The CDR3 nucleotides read TGTGCCAGCAGTGAAATTCCGGGACAGGGTGAAGCTTTCTTT. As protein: CASSEIPGQGEAFF.

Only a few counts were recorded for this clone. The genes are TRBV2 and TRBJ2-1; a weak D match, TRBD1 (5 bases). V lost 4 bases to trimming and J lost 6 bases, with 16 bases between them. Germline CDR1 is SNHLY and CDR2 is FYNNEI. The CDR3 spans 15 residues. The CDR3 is CASSAVVGPGNEQFF. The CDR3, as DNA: TGTGCCAGCAGTGCGGTTGTGGGGCCGGGCAATGAGCAGTTCTTC.

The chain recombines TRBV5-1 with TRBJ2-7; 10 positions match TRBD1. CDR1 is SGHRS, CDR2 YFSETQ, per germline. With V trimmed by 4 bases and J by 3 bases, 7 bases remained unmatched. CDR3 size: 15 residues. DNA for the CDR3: TGCGCCAGCAGCCCGATGGGACAGGGGTACTACGAGCAGTACTTC. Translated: CASSPMGQGYYEQYF.

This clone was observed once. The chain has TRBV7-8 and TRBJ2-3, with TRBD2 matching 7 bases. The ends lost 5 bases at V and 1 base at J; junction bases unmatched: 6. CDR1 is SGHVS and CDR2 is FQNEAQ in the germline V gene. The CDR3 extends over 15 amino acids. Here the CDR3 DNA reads TGTGCCAGCAGCGACAGCGGGGACCGCACAGATACGCAGTATTTT. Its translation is CASSDSGDRTDTQYF.

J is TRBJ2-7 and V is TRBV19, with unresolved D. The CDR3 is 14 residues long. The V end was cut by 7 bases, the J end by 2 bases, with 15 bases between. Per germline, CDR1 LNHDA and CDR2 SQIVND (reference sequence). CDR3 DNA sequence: TGTGCCAGTATAATAGTGAGTACCGCCTACGAGCAGTACTTC. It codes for CASIIVSTAYEQYF.

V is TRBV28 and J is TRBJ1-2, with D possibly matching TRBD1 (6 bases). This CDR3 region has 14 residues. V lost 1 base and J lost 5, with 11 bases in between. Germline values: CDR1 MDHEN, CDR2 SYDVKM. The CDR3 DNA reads TGTGCCAGCAGTTTATCTGACAGGACTTATGGCTACACCTTC. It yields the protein CASSLSDRTYGYTF.

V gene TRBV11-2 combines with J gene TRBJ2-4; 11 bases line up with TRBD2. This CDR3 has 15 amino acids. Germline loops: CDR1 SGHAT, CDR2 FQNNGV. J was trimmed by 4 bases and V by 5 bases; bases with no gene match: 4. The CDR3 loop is CASSLRLAGKNIQYF. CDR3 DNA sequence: TGTGCCAGCAGCCTCAGACTAGCGGGGAAAAACATTCAGTACTTC.

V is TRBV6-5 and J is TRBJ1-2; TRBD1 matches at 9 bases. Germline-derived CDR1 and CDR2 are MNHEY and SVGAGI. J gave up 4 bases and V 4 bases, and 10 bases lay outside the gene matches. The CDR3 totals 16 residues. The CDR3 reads CASSSNNRGRTYGYTF. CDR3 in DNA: TGTGCCAGCAGTTCGAACAACAGGGGGCGCACCTATGGCTACACCTTC.

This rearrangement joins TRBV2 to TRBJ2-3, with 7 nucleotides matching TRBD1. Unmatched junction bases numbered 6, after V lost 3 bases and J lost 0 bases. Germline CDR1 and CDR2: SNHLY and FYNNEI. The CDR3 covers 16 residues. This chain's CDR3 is CASSEGQWSSTDTQYF. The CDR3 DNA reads TGTGCCAGCAGTGAGGGACAGTGGTCCAGCACAGATACGCAGTATTTT.

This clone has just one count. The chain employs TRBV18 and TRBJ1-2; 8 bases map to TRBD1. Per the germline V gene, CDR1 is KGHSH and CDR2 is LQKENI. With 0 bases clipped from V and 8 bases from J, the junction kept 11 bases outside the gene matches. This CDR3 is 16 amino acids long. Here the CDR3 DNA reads TGTGCCAGCTCACCACCAAGCGAGACAGGGGCCCTGGGCTACACCTTC. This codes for CASSPPSETGALGYTF. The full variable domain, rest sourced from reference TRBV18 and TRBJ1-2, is NAGVMQNPRHLVRRRGQEARLRCSPMKGHSHVYWYRQLPEEGLKFMVYLQKENIIDESGMPKERFSAEFPKEGPSILRIQQVVRGDSAAYFCASSPPSETGALGYTFGSGTRLTVV.

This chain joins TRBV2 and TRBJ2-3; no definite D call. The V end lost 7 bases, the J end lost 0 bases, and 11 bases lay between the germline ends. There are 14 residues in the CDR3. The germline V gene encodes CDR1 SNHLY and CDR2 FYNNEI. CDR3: CASTQTLSTDTQYF. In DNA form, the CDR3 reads TGTGCCAGCACCCAGACACTTAGCACAGATACGCAGTATTTT.

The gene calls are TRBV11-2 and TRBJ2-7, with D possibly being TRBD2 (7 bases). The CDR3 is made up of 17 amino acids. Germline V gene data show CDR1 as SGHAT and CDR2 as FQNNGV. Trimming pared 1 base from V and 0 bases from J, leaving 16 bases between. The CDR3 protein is CASSLGGGATFSYEQYF. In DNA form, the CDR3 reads TGTGCCAGCAGCTTAGGAGGGGGGGCTACCTTCTCCTACGAGCAGTACTTC.

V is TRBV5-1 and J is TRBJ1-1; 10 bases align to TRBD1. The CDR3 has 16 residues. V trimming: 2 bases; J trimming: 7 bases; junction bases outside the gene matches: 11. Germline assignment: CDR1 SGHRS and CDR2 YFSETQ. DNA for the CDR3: TGCGCCAGCAGCTTCGGGACAGGGGCCCGCGGGTTTGAAGCTTTCTTT. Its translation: CASSFGTGARGFEAFF. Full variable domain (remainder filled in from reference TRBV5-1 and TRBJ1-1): KAGVTQTPRYLIKTRGQQVTLSCSPISGHRSVSWYQQTPGQGLQFLFEYFSETQRNKGNFPGRFSGRQFSNSRSEMNVSTLELGDSALYLCASSFGTGARGFEAFFGQGTRLTVV.

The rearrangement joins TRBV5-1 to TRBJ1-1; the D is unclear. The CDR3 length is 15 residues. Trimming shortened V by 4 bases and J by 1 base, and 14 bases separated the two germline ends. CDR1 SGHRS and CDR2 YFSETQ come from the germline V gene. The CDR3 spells CASSVDPEGNTEAFF. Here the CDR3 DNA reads TGCGCCAGCAGCGTTGACCCGGAGGGGAACACTGAAGCTTTCTTT.

CDR3 amino acids: CASSINLASTDTQYF. The CDR3 bases are TGTGCCAGTAGTATCAATCTAGCGAGCACAGATACGCAGTATTTT. The V and J genes are TRBV19 and TRBJ2-3, with D possibly being TRBD2 (6 bases). Germline V gene lookup returns CDR1 LNHDA and CDR2 SQIVND (reference sequence). The CDR3 loop spans 15 amino acids. V was clipped by 3 bases and J by 0 bases, with 10 bases between them.

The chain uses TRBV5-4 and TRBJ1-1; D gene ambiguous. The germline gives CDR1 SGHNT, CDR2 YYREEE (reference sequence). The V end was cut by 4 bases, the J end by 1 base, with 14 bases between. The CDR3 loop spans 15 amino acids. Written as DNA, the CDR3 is TGTGCCAGCAGCGAACGAGGTCCCCGGAACACTGAAGCTTTCTTT. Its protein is CASSERGPRNTEAFF.